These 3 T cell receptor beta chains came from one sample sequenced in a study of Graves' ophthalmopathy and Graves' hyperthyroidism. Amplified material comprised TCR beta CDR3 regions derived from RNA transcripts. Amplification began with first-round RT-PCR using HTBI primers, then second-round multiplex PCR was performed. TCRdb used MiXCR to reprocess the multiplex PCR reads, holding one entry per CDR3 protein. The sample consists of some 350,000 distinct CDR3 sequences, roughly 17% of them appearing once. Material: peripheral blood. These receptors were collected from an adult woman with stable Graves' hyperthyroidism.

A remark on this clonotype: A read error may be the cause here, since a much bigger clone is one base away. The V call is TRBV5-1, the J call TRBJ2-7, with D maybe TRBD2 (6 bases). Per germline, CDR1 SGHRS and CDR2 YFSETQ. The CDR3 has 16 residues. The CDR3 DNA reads TGCGCCAGCAACTTGGATGGAGGGTCAACAACCTACGAGCAGTACTTC. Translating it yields CASNLDGGSTTYEQYF.

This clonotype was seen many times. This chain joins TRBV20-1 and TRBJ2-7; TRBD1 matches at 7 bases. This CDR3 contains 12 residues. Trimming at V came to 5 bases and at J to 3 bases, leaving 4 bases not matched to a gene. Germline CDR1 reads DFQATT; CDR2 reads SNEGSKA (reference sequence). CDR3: CSADRDSYEQYF. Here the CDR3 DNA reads TGCAGTGCTGACCGGGACAGCTACGAGCAGTACTTC.

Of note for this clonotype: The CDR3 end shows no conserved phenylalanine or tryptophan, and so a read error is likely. The CDR3 nucleotides read TGTGCCAGCAGTTTATTGGCGAGGATAAAGGATGAGCAGTTCTTA. Its translation: CASSLLARIKDEQFL. V gene TRBV27 combines with J gene TRBJ2-1; D is unresolved. Trimming left V 1 base short and J 8 bases short, with 15 bases between. The CDR3 has 15 amino acids. CDR1 and CDR2 (germline): MNHEY, SMNVEV (reference sequence).